A single sample gave rise to the 5 T cell receptor beta chains below, sequenced in a study of OX40 agonist ivuxolimab in advanced cancers. Here immunoSEQ multiplex PCR was the method, and the copy in TCRdb shows in-frame clones only, minus some. The data contain 20,000 to 25,000 clones, over 80% of them singletons. The source was CD4+ or CD8+ T cells sorted from blood, collected in a trial of the OX40 agonist ivuxolimab. These receptor sequences come from an adult with an advanced solid tumor such as melanoma, head and neck, liver or kidney cancer.

This clone showed up just once. V usage is TRBV7-6 and J usage is TRBJ2-5; 11 bases align to TRBD2. The J call is uncertain, as TRBJ2-7 better fits the DNA end. This CDR3 contains 19 residues. Germline lookup yields CDR1 SGHVS and CDR2 FNYEAQ. CDR3 residues: CASSPSPPRLAGLSYEQYF. CDR3 nucleotides: TGTGCCAGCAGCCCCTCCCCACCCCGACTAGCGGGATTGTCCTACGAGCAGTACTTC.

This chain connects TRBV4-2 to TRBJ2-5; 12 bases map to TRBD2. The CDR3 covers 17 residues. V gave up 4 bases and J gave up 5 bases; unmatched junction bases: 11. CDR1 and CDR2 (germline): LGHNA, YNFKEQ. The CDR3 spells CASSLRLAGEGKETQYF. The DNA for the CDR3 is TGTGCCAGCAGCCTCCGACTAGCGGGAGAGGGAAAGGAGACCCAGTACTTC.

This sequence joins TRBV6-5 and TRBJ2-3; 7 bases align to TRBD2. The CDR3 totals 16 residues. V shed 0 bases, J shed 0 bases, and the junction held 3 bases outside the gene matches. Per germline, CDR1 MNHEY and CDR2 SVGAGI. CDR3 bases: TGTGCCAGCAGTTACTCTCTAGCGGCTAGCACAGATACGCAGTATTTT. Encoded protein: CASSYSLAASTDTQYF.

V and J are TRBV5-4 and TRBJ2-3, with D possibly being TRBD2 (5 bases). The CDR3 consists of 15 residues. Trimming removed 4 bases at V and 0 bases at J, with 12 bases between. From germline, CDR1 is SGHNT and CDR2 YYREEE (reference sequence). CDR3 DNA: TGTGCCAGCAGCGCCGAGGGCGGGAGCACAGATACGCAGTATTTT. It specifies CASSAEGGSTDTQYF.

The J gene is TRBJ2-7, the V gene TRBV7-6; possibly TRBD2 for D (6 bases). The CDR3 is made up of 15 amino acids. Germline loops: CDR1 SGHVS, CDR2 FNYEAQ. V dropped 1 base and J dropped 0 bases, with 10 bases sitting between them. CDR3 amino acids: CASSLVSGSSYEQYF. The CDR3, as DNA: TGTGCCAGCAGCTTAGTTAGCGGCAGCTCCTACGAGCAGTACTTC. The variable domain in full, with the rest retrieved from reference TRBV7-6 and TRBJ2-7, is GAGVSQSPRYKVTKRGQDVALRCDPISGHVSLYWYRQALGQGPEFLTYFNYEAQQDKSGLPNDRFSAERPEGSISTLTIQRTEQRDSAMYRCASSLVSGSSYEQYFGPGTRLTVT.